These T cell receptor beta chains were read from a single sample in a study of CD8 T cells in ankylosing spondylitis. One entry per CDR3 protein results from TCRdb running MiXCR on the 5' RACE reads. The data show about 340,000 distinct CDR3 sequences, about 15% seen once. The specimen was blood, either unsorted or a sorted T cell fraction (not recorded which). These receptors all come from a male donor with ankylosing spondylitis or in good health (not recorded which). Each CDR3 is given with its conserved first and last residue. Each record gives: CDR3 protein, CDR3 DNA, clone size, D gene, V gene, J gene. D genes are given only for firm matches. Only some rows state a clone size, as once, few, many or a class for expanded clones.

CDR3aa: CASSYSFLAGGPYEQYF
CDR3nt: TGTGCCAGCAGTTACTCGTTCCTAGCGGGAGGACCCTACGAGCAGTACTTC
abundance: -
d_gene: TRBD2
v_gene: TRBV6-5
j_gene: TRBJ2-7

CDR3aa: CASSPSSIGNEQFF
CDR3nt: TGTGCCAGCAGTCCCTCGTCAATAGGGAATGAGCAGTTCTTC
abundance: -
d_gene: -
v_gene: TRBV2
j_gene: TRBJ2-1

CDR3aa: CASSPRGWGANTEAFF
CDR3nt: TGTGCCAGCAGCCCCCGTGGGTGGGGCGCCAACACTGAAGCTTTCTTT
abundance: -
d_gene: -
v_gene: TRBV9
j_gene: TRBJ1-1

CDR3aa: CASSLNRGTNEKLFF
CDR3nt: TGCGCCAGCAGCTTGAACAGGGGGACTAATGAAAAACTGTTTTTT
abundance: few
d_gene: TRBD1
v_gene: TRBV5-1
j_gene: TRBJ1-4

CDR3aa: CASSLNGGGNEQFF
CDR3nt: TGTGCCAGCAGCTTGAACGGGGGTGGCAATGAGCAGTTCTTC
abundance: few
d_gene: -
v_gene: TRBV5-6
j_gene: TRBJ2-1

CDR3aa: CASSDGTQGLEEQFF
CDR3nt: TGTGCCAGCAGTGATGGGACCCAGGGCTTGGAGGAGCAGTTCTTC
abundance: few
d_gene: -
v_gene: TRBV6-1
j_gene: TRBJ2-1

CDR3aa: CASTERSSYNEQFF
CDR3nt: TGTGCCAGCACCGAGCGGAGCTCCTACAATGAGCAGTTCTTC
abundance: -
d_gene: -
v_gene: TRBV6-1
j_gene: TRBJ2-1

CDR3aa: CSVFDRGQYSNQPQHF
CDR3nt: TGCAGCGTCTTCGACAGGGGGCAATATAGCAATCAGCCCCAGCATTTT
abundance: many
d_gene: TRBD1
v_gene: TRBV29-1
j_gene: TRBJ1-5

CDR3aa: CASSQPSSGKQFF
CDR3nt: TGCGCCAGCAGCCAACCCTCTAGCGGGAAGCAGTTCTTC
abundance: few
d_gene: TRBD2
v_gene: TRBV4-1
j_gene: TRBJ2-1

CDR3aa: CSAWSGGAGETQYF
CDR3nt: TGCAGTGCCTGGAGCGGGGGGGCGGGTGAGACCCAGTACTTC
abundance: -
d_gene: TRBD2
v_gene: TRBV20-1
j_gene: TRBJ2-5

CDR3aa: CASTRTYGNTIYF
CDR3nt: TGTGCCAGCACCCGGACATACGGAAACACCATATATTTT
abundance: -
d_gene: -
v_gene: TRBV2
j_gene: TRBJ1-3

CDR3aa: CASSEAPDNEQFF
CDR3nt: TGTGCCAGCAGTGAAGCGCCGGACAATGAGCAGTTCTTC
abundance: -
d_gene: -
v_gene: TRBV6-1
j_gene: TRBJ2-1

CDR3aa: CASSPWGRSQETQYF
CDR3nt: TGTGCCAGCAGCCCATGGGGGAGGAGCCAAGAGACCCAGTACTTC
abundance: few
d_gene: -
v_gene: TRBV7-2
j_gene: TRBJ2-5

CDR3aa: CASSIVRSRRTEAFF
CDR3nt: TGTGCCAGTAGTATTGTCAGGTCGCGTCGTACTGAAGCTTTCTTT
abundance: -
d_gene: -
v_gene: TRBV19
j_gene: TRBJ1-1